This T cell receptor beta chain was observed in a study of cytomegalovirus exposure and HLA in healthy donors. Study at large: Within the Caucasian-associated ancestry cluster were more than 75% of the approximately 400 genotyped donors.

Overall study results and limits: Rarity marked most TCR sequences, yet some public TCRs occurred in many donors.

V shed 7 bases, J shed 6 bases, and the junction held 7 bases outside the gene matches. The germline CDR1 and CDR2 sequences are SQVTM and ANQGSEA. The CDR3 runs 12 residues. 13 Jbeta primers and 60 Vbeta primers were used for the PCR. This table comes from immunoSEQ multiplex PCR, and its TCRdb copy is limited to in-frame clones, with some not included. The profile shows roughly 190,000 clones, roughly 76% of them singletons. Concerning this clone: Its antigen is undetermined.

The chain employs TRBV29-1 and TRBJ1-1; TRBD1 agrees at 8 bases. Sequenced: PBMCs. The source of this sequence is a woman aged 25 to 39 in good health and CMV-seropositive. For the CDR3, the DNA is TGCAGCGCCGATGACAGGGGATCTGAAGCTTTCTTT. It codes for CSADDRGSEAFF.